A selection of T cell receptor beta chains follows, all from one sample in a study of a mutant IDH1 vaccine in newly diagnosed glioma. These receptors' targets are unknown. TCRdb's table, derived via immunoSEQ multiplex PCR, lists solely in-frame clones and lacks some. The table records about 62,000 clones, about 88% of them present only once. Sequenced here: PBMCs, sampled from a glioma patient whose treatment included an IDH1 peptide vaccine. The source of these receptors is a man aged 40-49 years with glioma. Each CDR3 is given with its conserved first and last residue. Each record gives: clone size, J gene, D gene, V gene, CDR3 protein, CDR3 DNA. The D gene is left open where the match is weak. Clone size appears in some rows only: once, few, many, or a class for an expanded clone.

few,TRBJ1-2,NA,TRBV11-2,CASSLEAQGSGYTF,TGTGCCAGCAGCCTAGAGGCTCAGGGCTCTGGCTACACCTTC
NA,TRBJ2-1,TRBD2,TRBV5-1,CASSRLAGVDEQFF,TGCGCCAGCAGCCGACTAGCGGGGGTGGATGAGCAGTTCTTC
few,TRBJ1-1,NA,TRBV4-1,CASSQDWRGTEAFF,TGCGCCAGCAGCCAAGATTGGCGGGGCACTGAAGCTTTCTTT
once,TRBJ1-1,NA,TRBV11-2,CASSLFGDIAFF,TGTGCCAGCAGCTTATTTGGGGATATTGCTTTCTTT
NA,TRBJ1-6,NA,TRBV30,CAWSVRGAYSPLHF,TGTGCCTGGAGTGTCCGAGGGGCCTATTCACCCCTCCACTTT
NA,TRBJ1-2,TRBD1,TRBV11-2,CASSSYRDRDYGYTF,TGTGCCAGCAGCTCCTACCGGGACAGAGACTATGGCTACACCTTC
NA,TRBJ1-2,NA,TRBV7-2,CASSSLLRDKGGYGYTF,TGTGCCAGCAGCTCCCTTCTTCGGGACAAAGGGGGCTATGGCTACACCTTC
once,TRBJ1-2,NA,TRBV5-5,CASSPGTLGNTF,TGTGCCAGCAGCCCCGGGACCCTAGGCAATACCTTC
NA,TRBJ1-2,NA,TRBV21-1,CASSKEDRLLYGYTF,TGTGCCAGCAGCAAAGAGGACAGGCTTCTTTATGGCTACACCTTC
NA,TRBJ1-1,NA,TRBV29-1,CSVEKGRNAEAFF,TGCAGCGTTGAGAAGGGGCGGAACGCTGAAGCTTTCTTT
NA,TRBJ1-1,NA,TRBV7-9,CASTPPGAMNTEAFF,TGTGCCAGCACCCCACCGGGGGCCATGAACACTGAAGCTTTCTTT
few,TRBJ1-3,NA,TRBV4-2,CASSQVSSGGNTIYF,TGTGCCAGCAGCCAAGTGTCCAGTGGCGGAAACACCATATATTTT
once,TRBJ2-3,TRBD2,TRBV10-3,CAISGGTSGDATQYF,TGTGCCATCAGCGGGGGGACTAGCGGGGATGCTACGCAGTATTTT
NA,TRBJ1-2,NA,TRBV28,CASSLGGYGYTF,TGTGCCAGCAGTTTAGGGGGGTATGGCTACACCTTC
NA,TRBJ1-1,TRBD1,TRBV28,CASINRRDRGRILSSNTEAFF,TGTGCCAGCATCAACCGACGGGACAGGGGGCGAATATTGTCTAGTAACACTGAAGCTTTCTTT
NA,TRBJ1-4,NA,TRBV6-1,CASSEGGLKGKLFF,TGTGCCAGCAGTGAAGGGGGGTTAAAGGGGAAACTGTTTTTT
NA,TRBJ2-4,NA,TRBV15,CATSRTRSSNIQYF,TGTGCCACCAGCAGGACTAGAAGTAGCAACATTCAGTACTTC
once,TRBJ1-5,NA,TRBV21-1,CASSKALETDSNQPQHF,TGTGCCAGCAGCAAAGCGCTCGAAACGGATAGCAATCAGCCCCAGCATTTT
NA,TRBJ2-7,NA,TRBV7-9,CASSLGGTTYEQYF,TGTGCCAGCAGCTTAGGAGGGACAACCTACGAGCAGTACTTC
NA,TRBJ2-2,NA,TRBV6-6,CASSPLTPPAGELFF,TGTGCCAGCAGTCCACTCACACCTCCGGCCGGGGAGCTGTTTTTT
NA,TRBJ1-2,NA,TRBV11-2,CASSFTTPRGDGYTF,TGTGCCAGCAGCTTCACAACACCCCGCGGAGATGGCTACACCTTC
NA,TRBJ1-3,TRBD1,TRBV6-6,CASSYRTGSGNTIYF,TGTGCCAGCAGTTACCGGACAGGCTCTGGAAACACCATATATTTT
NA,TRBJ2-7,NA,TRBV9,CASSVAPQVYEQYF,TGTGCCAGCAGCGTAGCCCCCCAAGTCTACGAGCAGTACTTC
NA,TRBJ1-1,TRBD1,TRBV11-1,CASSQRTGLNTEAFF,TGTGCCAGCAGCCAGCGGACAGGGTTAAACACTGAAGCTTTCTTT
NA,TRBJ2-3,NA,TRBV5-6,CASSLGLGRDTQYF,TGTGCCAGCAGCTTGGGTCTGGGCAGAGATACGCAGTATTTT
NA,TRBJ2-5,NA,TRBV19,CATSLGGQETQYF,TGTGCCACTTCGTTGGGCGGCCAAGAGACCCAGTACTTC
once,TRBJ1-1,NA,TRBV10-3,CAISGTALWNTEAFF,TGTGCCATCAGTGGGACAGCCCTATGGAACACTGAAGCTTTCTTT
NA,TRBJ2-3,TRBD2,TRBV6-4,CASSPGLAGTDTQYF,TGTGCCAGCAGCCCAGGACTAGCGGGCACAGATACGCAGTATTTT
NA,TRBJ2-5,NA,TRBV7-6,CASSFGTRETQYF,TGTGCCAGCAGCTTTGGGACAAGAGAGACCCAGTACTTC
NA,TRBJ2-2,TRBD2,TRBV10-3,CAISVHQAGANTGELFF,TGTGCCATCAGTGTACACCAAGCGGGGGCGAACACCGGGGAGCTGTTTTTT
NA,TRBJ1-3,TRBD1,TRBV13,CASSLGPGQGSGNTIYF,TGTGCCAGCAGCTTAGGCCCAGGACAGGGGTCTGGAAACACCATATATTTT
NA,TRBJ1-4,TRBD1,TRBV4-1,CASSPRQGGEKLFF,TGCGCCAGCAGCCCACGACAGGGAGGAGAAAAACTGTTTTTT
NA,TRBJ1-6,NA,TRBV4-3,CASSRSPGAENSPLHF,TGCGCCAGCAGCCGGTCGCCAGGGGCTGAAAATTCACCCCTCCACTTT
NA,TRBJ2-3,TRBD2,TRBV5-4,CASSGGGSTDTQYF,TGTGCCAGCAGCGGCGGGGGTAGCACAGATACGCAGTATTTT
NA,TRBJ1-2,NA,TRBV10-3,CAIGGNINYGYTF,TGTGCCATCGGGGGGAATATAAATTATGGCTACACCTTC
NA,TRBJ2-1,NA,TRBV6-6,CASMRGTGGDEQFF,TGTGCCAGCATGAGGGGGACTGGAGGCGATGAGCAGTTCTTC
NA,TRBJ1-6,NA,TRBV28,CASSLGTGYSGSPLHF,TGTGCCAGCAGTTTGGGTACAGGATATAGTGGATCACCCCTCCACTTT
NA,TRBJ1-6,TRBD1,TRBV28,CASSLGGQGAGRHSPLHF,TGTGCCAGCAGTTTAGGGGGACAGGGGGCGGGTCGGCATTCACCCCTCCACTTT
NA,TRBJ1-1,NA,TRBV6-5,CASSQQNRAFF,TGTGCCAGCAGCCAACAAAACAGGGCTTTCTTT
NA,TRBJ1-2,NA,TRBV6-5,CASSWTDSNYGYTF,TGTGCCAGCAGTTGGACAGACTCTAACTATGGCTACACCTTC
NA,TRBJ1-3,NA,TRBV10-3,CAIRGSGNTIYF,TGTGCCATCCGCGGATCTGGAAACACCATATATTTT
NA,TRBJ2-1,NA,TRBV7-7,CASSPRTTPSSYNEQFF,TGTGCCAGCAGCCCTCGGACTACCCCGAGCTCCTACAATGAGCAGTTCTTC
NA,TRBJ1-3,NA,TRBV7-9,CASSVDGDGYTIYF,TGTGCCAGCAGCGTCGACGGGGATGGATACACCATATATTTT
NA,TRBJ2-5,NA,TRBV9,CASSVVGGAKETQYF,TGTGCCAGCAGCGTAGTTGGGGGGGCGAAAGAGACCCAGTACTTC
NA,TRBJ2-1,NA,TRBV5-4,CASSLEAGMYNEQFF,TGTGCCAGCAGCTTGGAGGCGGGGATGTACAATGAGCAGTTCTTC
NA,TRBJ2-2,NA,TRBV5-4,CASSSQTGTHTGELFF,TGTGCCAGCAGCTCGCAGACCGGGACACACACCGGGGAGCTGTTTTTT
once,TRBJ2-7,NA,TRBV18,CASSNTGGQLNEQYF,TGTGCCAGCTCAAATACCGGGGGACAGCTCAACGAGCAGTACTTC
NA,TRBJ2-1,TRBD2,TRBV7-2,CASTLPGTTNEQFF,TGTGCCAGCACCCTCCCCGGGACTACAAATGAGCAGTTCTTC
once,TRBJ1-2,NA,TRBV28,CASSLAQTGGYTF,TGTGCCAGCAGTTTAGCTCAGACAGGTGGCTACACCTTC
NA,TRBJ2-2,NA,TRBV18,CASSPTRFPANTGELFF,TGTGCCAGCTCCCCTACTAGATTCCCCGCGAACACCGGGGAGCTGTTTTTT
few,TRBJ2-5,NA,TRBV7-2,CASSPRTEAETQYF,TGTGCCAGCAGCCCTCGTACAGAAGCTGAGACCCAGTACTTC
NA,TRBJ2-3,NA,TRBV18,CASFPGGLGTDTQYF,TGTGCCAGCTTCCCGGGCGGGTTGGGCACAGATACGCAGTATTTT
few,TRBJ2-1,NA,TRBV6-5,CASSPWERSYNEQFF,TGTGCCAGCAGCCCCTGGGAACGCTCCTACAATGAGCAGTTCTTC
NA,TRBJ1-5,NA,TRBV18,CASSPELSQPQHF,TGTGCCAGCTCACCAGAACTCTCTCAGCCCCAGCATTTT